This entry features one T cell receptor (beta chain) sequence. Antigen: not known. The data were taken from a study of Ad26.COV2.S vaccination and SARS-CoV-2 variants. Points from the study as a whole: In vaccinated individuals, spike-specific CD8+ and CD4+ T cell responses reportedly displayed substantial breadth.

With 6 bases removed from V and 3 bases from J, the gap between germline ends came to 8 bases. This CDR3 spans 12 amino acids. Germline V gives CDR1 SEHNR, CDR2 FQNEAQ (reference sequence). Method: immunoSEQ multiplex PCR; TCRdb's copy keeps in-frame clones and lacks some. The sample yields around 340,000 clones, 85% to 90% seen once. Treatment noted: 19 received Ad26.COV2.S at low or high dose, single or two shots; 5 received placebo; per-sample allocation not given. Sampling was performed 63 days after the first vaccine or placebo injection. Cohort 1b enrolled adults aged 18-55 years in Boston. The receptor comes from a person between 18 and 65 years old who received the Ad26.COV2.S COVID-19 vaccine or a placebo. The chain is built from TRBV7-9 and TRBJ1-1; D unresolved. The specimen comprised peripheral blood, sampled in a trial of Ad26.COV2.S vaccine versus placebo. The CDR3 reads CASSQGYTEAFF. For the CDR3, the DNA is TGTGCCAGCAGTCAAGGGTACACTGAAGCTTTCTTT.